The subject of this entry is one T cell receptor beta chain. CDR1 is SEHNR, CDR2 FQNEAQ, per germline (reference sequence). V lost 3 bases to trimming and J lost 1 base, with 15 bases between them. The CDR3 has 16 residues. The data stem from a study of blood T cell repertoires in COVID-19. Whole-study context: Spain, Italy and the United States supplied samples that represented acute and convalescent COVID-19. T cells, B-cell-depleted T cells, or PBMCs supplied cDNA or gDNA.

Generated by immunoSEQ multiplex PCR, the TCRdb table keeps only in-frame clones and is missing some. The table shows over 250,000 clones, with 70% to 90% occurring only once. The chain carries TRBV7-9 and TRBJ1-1; D not resolved. This TCR was sampled from a woman aged 70-85 years with acute or convalescent COVID-19. Sequencing was carried out using peripheral blood. The DNA for the CDR3 is TGTGCCAGCAGCTTCCTAGCCGCCACACCGAACACTGAAGCTTTCTTT. Translated, it gives CASSFLAATPNTEAFF.